The clone carrying this T cell receptor beta chain turned up a few times. TCR alpha and TCR beta cDNA libraries with sample barcodes and UMIs came from 5'RACE using constant-segment primers. TCRdb re-derived calls from the 5' RACE reads in MiXCR, one entry per CDR3 protein. The sample records some 410,000 distinct CDR3 sequences, under 25% being singletons. This CDR3 has 14 amino acids. V was shortened by 0 bases and J by 5 bases, with 10 bases between the two germline ends. Germline CDR1 reads SGHNT; CDR2 reads YENEEA. These data belong to a study of T-cell memory formation after mild COVID-19. Sequenced input: PBMCs or a T cell subset sorted from them (not recorded which). The receptor comes from an adult woman who had mild COVID-19 (a few samples of this study predate the infection). Cell type and time point are not known. This chain connects TRBV11-3 to TRBJ2-5; D gene unclear. DNA of the CDR3: TGTGCCAGCAGCTTAGATATGGGGTCCGAGACCCAGTACTTC. This translates into CASSLDMGSETQYF. Together with reference TRBV11-3 and TRBJ2-5, the CDR3 gives the full variable domain: EAGVVQSPRYKIIEKKQPVAFWCNPISGHNTLYWYLQNLGQGPELLIRYENEEAVDDSQLPKDRFSAERLKGVDSTLKIQPAELGDSAVYLCASSLDMGSETQYFGPGTRLLVL.